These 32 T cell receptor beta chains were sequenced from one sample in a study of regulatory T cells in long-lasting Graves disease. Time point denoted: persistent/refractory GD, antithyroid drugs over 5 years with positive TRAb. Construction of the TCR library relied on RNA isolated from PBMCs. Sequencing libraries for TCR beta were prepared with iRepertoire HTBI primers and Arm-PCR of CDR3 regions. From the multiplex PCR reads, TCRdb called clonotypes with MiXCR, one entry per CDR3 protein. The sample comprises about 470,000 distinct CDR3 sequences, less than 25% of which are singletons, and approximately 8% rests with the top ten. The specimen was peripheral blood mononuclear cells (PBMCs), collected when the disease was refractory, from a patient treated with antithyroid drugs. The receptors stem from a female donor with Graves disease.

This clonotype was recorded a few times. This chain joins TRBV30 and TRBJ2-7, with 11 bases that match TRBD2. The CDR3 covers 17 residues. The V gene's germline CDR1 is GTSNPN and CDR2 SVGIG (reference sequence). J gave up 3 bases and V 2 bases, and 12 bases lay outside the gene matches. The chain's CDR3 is CAWSRGALAGAGYEQYF. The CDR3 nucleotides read TGTGCCTGGAGTCGAGGCGCACTAGCGGGAGCGGGCTACGAGCAGTACTTC.

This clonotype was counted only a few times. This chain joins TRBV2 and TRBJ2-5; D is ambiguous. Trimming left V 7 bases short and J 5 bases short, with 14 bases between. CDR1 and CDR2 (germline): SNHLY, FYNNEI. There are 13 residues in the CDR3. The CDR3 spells CASIKRILETQYF. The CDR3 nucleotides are TGTGCCAGCATAAAGAGAATTTTGGAGACCCAGTACTTC. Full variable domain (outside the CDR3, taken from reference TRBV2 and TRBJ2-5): EPEVTQTPSHQVTQMGQEVILRCVPISNHLYFYWYRQILGQKVEFLVSFYNNEISEKSEIFDDQFSVERPDGSNFTLKIRSTKLEDSAMYFCASIKRILETQYFGPGTRLLVL.

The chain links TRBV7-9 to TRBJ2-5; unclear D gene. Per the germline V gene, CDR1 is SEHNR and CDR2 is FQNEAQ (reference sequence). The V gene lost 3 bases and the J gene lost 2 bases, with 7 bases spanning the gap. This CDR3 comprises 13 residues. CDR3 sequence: CASSFGDQETQYF. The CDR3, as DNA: TGTGCCAGCAGCTTCGGAGATCAAGAGACCCAGTACTTC.

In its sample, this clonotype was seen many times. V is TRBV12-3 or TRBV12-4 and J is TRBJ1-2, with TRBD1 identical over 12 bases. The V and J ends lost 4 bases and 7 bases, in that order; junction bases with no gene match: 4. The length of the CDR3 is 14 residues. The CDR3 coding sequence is TGTGCCAGCAGTTGGGGACAGGGGGCAAGTGGCTACACCTTC. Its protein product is CASSWGQGASGYTF.

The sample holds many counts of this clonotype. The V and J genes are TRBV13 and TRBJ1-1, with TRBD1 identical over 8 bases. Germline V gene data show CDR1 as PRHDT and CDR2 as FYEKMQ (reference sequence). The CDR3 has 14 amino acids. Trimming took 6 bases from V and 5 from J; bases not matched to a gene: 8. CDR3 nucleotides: TGTGCCAGCAGGCTTACAGGGGGGGAGACTGAAGCTTTCTTT. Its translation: CASRLTGGETEAFF. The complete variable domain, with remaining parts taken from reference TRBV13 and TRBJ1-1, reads AAGVIQSPRHLIKEKRETATLKCYPIPRHDTVYWYQQGPGQDPQFLISFYEKMQSDKGSIPDRFSAQQFSDYHSELNMSSLELGDSALYFCASRLTGGETEAFFGQGTRLTVV.

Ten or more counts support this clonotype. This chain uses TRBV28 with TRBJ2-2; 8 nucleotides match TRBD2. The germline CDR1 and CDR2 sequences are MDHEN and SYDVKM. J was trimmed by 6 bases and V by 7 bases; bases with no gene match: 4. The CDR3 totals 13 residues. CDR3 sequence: CASNFGRAGELFF. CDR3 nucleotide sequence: TGTGCCAGCAATTTCGGGAGGGCCGGGGAGCTGTTTTTT.

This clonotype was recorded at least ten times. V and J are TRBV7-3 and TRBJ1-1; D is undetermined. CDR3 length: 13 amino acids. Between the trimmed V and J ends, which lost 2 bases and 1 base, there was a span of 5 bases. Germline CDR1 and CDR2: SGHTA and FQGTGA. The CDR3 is CASSLYSNTEAFF. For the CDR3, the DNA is TGTGCCAGCAGCTTATACTCGAACACTGAAGCTTTCTTT.

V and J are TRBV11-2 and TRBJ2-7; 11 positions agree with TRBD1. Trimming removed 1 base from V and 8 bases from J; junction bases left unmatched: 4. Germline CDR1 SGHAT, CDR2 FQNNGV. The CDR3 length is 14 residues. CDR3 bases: TGTGCCAGCAGCTTAGTAGGACAGGGGGCTCAGCAGTACTTC. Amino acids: CASSLVGQGAQQYF.

The CDR3 is CASKGRTSGIAAGELFF. CDR3 in DNA: TGTGCCAGCAAAGGTCGAACTAGCGGGATCGCCGCCGGGGAGCTGTTTTTT. The chain couples TRBV2 to TRBJ2-2; 10 positions agree with TRBD2. Per the germline V gene, CDR1 is SNHLY and CDR2 is FYNNEI. The CDR3 runs to 17 residues. V lost 7 bases, J lost 6 bases, and 14 bases stayed unmatched.

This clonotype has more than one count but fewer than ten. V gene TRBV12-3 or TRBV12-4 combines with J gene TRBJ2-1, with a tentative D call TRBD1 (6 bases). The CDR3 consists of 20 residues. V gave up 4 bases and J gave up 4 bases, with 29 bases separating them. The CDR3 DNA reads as TGTGCCAGCAGTTCCCTATTGGTCGTTCAGGGGAGTGGGGTATACAATGAGCAGTTCTTC. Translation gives CASSSLLVVQGSGVYNEQFF.

CDR3 sequence (DNA): TGTGCCAGCAGCCTGGGCCTAAGGGATGAAAAACTGTTTTTT. Translated: CASSLGLRDEKLFF. This rearrangement joins TRBV5-5 to TRBJ1-4; D gene unclear. Trimming removed 4 bases at V and 6 bases at J, with 13 bases between. Germline CDR1 reads SGHKS; CDR2 reads YYEKEE (reference sequence). The CDR3 consists of 14 residues. The entire variable domain, with the rest obtained from reference TRBV5-5 and TRBJ1-4, is as follows: DAGVTQSPTHLIKTRGQQVTLRCSPISGHKSVSWYQQVLGQGPQFIFQYYEKEERGRGNFPDRFSARQFPNYSSELNVNALLLGDSALYLCASSLGLRDEKLFFGSGTQLSVL.

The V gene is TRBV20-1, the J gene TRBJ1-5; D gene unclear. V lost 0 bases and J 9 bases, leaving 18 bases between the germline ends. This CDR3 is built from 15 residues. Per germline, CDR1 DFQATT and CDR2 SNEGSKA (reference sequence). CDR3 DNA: TGCAGTGCTAGAGATTTTACAGCCGGGGAGGGGCCCCAGCATTTT. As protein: CSARDFTAGEGPQHF.

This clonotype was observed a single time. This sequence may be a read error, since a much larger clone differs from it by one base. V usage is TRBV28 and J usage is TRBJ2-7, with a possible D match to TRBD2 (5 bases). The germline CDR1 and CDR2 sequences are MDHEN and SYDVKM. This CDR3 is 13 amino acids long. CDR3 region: CATTPLGPGEQHF. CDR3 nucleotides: TGTGCCACCACCCCGTTGGGCCCTGGGGAGCAGCACTTC.

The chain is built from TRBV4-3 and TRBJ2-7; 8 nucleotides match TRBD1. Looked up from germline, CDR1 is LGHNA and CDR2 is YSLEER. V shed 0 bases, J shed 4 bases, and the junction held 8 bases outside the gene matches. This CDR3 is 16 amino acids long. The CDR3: CASSQDGGTGAYEQYF. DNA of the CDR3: TGCGCCAGCAGCCAAGATGGGGGGACAGGAGCTTACGAGCAGTACTTC.

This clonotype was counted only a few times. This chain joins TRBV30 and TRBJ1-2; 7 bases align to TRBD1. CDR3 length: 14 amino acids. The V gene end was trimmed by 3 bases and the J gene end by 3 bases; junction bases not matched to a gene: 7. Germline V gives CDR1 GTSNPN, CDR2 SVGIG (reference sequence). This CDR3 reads CAWSPTTGHYGYTF. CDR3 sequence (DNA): TGTGCCTGGAGCCCTACGACAGGGCACTATGGCTACACCTTC.

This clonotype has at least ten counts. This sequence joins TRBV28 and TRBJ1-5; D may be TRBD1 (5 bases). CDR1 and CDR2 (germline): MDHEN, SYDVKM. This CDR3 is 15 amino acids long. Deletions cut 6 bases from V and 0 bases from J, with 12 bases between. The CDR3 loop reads CASRTRQTSNQPQHF. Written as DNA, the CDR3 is TGTGCCAGCAGGACCAGACAGACTAGCAATCAGCCCCAGCATTTT.

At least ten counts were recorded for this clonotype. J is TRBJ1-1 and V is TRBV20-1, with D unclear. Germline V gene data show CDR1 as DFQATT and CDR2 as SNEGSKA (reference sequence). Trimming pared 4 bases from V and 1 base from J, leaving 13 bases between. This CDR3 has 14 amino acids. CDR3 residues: CSAIKDLWNTEAFF. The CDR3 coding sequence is TGCAGTGCTATAAAGGATTTGTGGAACACTGAAGCTTTCTTT.

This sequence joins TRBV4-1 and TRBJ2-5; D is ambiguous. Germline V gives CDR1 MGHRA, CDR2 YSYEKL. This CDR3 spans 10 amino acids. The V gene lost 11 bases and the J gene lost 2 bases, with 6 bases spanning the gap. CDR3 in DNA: TGCGCCGCTGGTCAAGAGACCCAGTACTTC. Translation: CAAGQETQYF.

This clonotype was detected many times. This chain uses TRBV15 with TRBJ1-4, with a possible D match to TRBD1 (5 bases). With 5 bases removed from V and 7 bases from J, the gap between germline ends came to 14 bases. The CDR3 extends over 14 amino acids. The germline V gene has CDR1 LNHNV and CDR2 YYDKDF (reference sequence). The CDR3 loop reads CATSARDQGEKLFF. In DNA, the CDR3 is TGTGCCACCAGCGCCCGGGACCAAGGTGAAAAACTGTTTTTT.

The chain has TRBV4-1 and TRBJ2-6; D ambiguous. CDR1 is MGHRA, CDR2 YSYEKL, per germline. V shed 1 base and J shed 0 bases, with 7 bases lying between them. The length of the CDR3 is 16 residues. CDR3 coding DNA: TGCGCCAGCAGCCAAGGGGCCAACTCTGGGGCCAACGTCCTGACTTTC. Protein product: CASSQGANSGANVLTF.

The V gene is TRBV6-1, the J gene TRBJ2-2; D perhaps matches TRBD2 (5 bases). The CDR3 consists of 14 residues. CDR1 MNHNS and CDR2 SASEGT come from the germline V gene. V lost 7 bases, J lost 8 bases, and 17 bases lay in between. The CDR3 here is CASKPTRPLGELFF. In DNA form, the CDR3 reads TGTGCCAGCAAACCCACTAGACCCCTTGGGGAGCTGTTTTTT.

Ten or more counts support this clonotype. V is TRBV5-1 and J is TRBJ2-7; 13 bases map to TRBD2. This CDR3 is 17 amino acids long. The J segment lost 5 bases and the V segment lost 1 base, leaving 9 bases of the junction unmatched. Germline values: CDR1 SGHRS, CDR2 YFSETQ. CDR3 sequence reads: CASSLRGRTSGSDEQYF. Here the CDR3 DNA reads TGCGCCAGCAGCTTGCGGGGGAGGACTAGCGGGAGCGACGAGCAGTACTTC.

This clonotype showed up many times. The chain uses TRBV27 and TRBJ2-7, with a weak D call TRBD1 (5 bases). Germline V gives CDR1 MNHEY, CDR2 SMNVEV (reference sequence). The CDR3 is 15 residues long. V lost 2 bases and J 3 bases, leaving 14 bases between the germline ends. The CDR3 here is CASSLGAEGLYEQYF. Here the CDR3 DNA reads TGTGCCAGCAGTTTAGGGGCAGAAGGTCTCTACGAGCAGTACTTC.

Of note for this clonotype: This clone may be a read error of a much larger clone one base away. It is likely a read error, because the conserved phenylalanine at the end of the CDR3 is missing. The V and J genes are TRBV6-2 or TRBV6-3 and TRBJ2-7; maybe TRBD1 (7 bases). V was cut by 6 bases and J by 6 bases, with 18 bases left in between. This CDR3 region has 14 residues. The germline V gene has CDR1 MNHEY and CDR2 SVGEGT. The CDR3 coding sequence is TGTGCCAGCAGACCCCGGGGCAGGGGGGTCGAGCAGTACTCC. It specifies CASRPRGRGVEQYS.

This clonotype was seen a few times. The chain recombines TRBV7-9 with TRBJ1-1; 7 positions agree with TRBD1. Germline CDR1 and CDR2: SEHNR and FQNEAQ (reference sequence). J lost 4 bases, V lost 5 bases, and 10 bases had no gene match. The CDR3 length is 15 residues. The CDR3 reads CASSNPTGDGTEAFF. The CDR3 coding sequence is TGTGCCAGCAGCAACCCTACAGGGGACGGCACTGAAGCTTTCTTT. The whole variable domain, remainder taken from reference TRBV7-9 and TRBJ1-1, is DTGVSQNPRHKITKRGQNVTFRCDPISEHNRLYWYRQTLGQGPEFLTYFQNEAQLEKSRLLSDRFSAERPKGSFSTLEIQRTEQGDSAMYLCASSNPTGDGTEAFFGQGTRLTVV.

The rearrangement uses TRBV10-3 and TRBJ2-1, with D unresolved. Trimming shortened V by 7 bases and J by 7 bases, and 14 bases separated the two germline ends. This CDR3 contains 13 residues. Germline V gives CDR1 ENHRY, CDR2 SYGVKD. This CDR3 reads CAIMADSINEQFF. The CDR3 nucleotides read TGTGCCATCATGGCAGACTCTATTAATGAGCAGTTCTTC.

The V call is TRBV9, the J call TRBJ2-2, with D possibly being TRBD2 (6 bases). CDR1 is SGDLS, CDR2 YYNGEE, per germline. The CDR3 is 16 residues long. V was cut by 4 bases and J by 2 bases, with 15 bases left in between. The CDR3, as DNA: TGTGCCAGCAGCATGAACCGGGACTCCAACACCGGGGAGCTGTTTTTT. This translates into CASSMNRDSNTGELFF.

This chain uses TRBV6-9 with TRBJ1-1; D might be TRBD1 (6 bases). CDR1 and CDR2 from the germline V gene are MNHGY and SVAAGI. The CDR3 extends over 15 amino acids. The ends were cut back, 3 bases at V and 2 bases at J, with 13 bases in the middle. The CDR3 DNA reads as TGTGCCAGCAGTTACACGGACAGTATCAACACTGAAGCTTTCTTT. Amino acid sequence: CASSYTDSINTEAFF.

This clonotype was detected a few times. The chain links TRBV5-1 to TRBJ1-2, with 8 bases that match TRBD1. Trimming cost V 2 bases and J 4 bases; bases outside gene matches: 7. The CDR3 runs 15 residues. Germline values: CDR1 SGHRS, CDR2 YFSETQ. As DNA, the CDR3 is TGCGCCAGCAGCTTCGACAGGGGCGACCTCTATGGCTACACCTTC. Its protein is CASSFDRGDLYGYTF.

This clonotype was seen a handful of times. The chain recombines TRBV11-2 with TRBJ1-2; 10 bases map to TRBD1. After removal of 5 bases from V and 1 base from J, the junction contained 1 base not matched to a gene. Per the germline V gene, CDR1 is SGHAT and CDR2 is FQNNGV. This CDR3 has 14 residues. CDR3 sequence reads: CASSRDRGNYGYTF. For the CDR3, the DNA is TGTGCCAGCAGCCGGGACAGGGGTAACTATGGCTACACCTTC.

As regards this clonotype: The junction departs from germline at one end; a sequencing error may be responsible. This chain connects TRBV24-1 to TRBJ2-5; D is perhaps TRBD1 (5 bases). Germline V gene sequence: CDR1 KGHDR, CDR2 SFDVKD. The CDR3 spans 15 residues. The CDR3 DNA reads TGTGCCACCAGTGATCGGACAAAACAACAAGAGAACCAGTACTTC. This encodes CATSDRTKQQENQYF.

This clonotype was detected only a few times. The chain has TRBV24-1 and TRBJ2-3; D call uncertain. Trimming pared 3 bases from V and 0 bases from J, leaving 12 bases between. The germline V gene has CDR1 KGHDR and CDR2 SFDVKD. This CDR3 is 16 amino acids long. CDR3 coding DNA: TGTGCCACCAGTGATCCGGCAGGCCCTAGCACAGATACGCAGTATTTT. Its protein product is CATSDPAGPSTDTQYF.